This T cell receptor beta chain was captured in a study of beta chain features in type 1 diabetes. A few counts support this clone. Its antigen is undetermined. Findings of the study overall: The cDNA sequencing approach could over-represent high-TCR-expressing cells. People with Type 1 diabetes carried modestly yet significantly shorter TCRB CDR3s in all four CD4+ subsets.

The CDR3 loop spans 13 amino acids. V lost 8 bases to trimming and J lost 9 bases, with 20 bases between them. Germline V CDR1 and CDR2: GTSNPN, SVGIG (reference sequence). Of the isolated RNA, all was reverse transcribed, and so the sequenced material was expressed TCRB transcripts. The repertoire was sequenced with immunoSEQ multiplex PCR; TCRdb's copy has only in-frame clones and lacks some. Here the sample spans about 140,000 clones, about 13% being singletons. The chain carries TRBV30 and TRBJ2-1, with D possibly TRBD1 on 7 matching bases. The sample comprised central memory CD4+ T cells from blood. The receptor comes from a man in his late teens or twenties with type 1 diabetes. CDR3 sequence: CAVGGSGAGEQFF. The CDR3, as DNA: TGTGCCGTAGGGGGCTCCGGAGCGGGTGAGCAGTTCTTC. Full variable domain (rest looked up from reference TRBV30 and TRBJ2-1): SQTIHQWPATLVQPVGSPLSLECTVEGTSNPNLYWYRQAAGRGLQLLFYSVGIGQISSEVPQNLSASRPQDRQFILSSKKLLLSDSGFYLCAVGGSGAGEQFFGPGTRLTVL.